The 31 T cell receptor beta chains below all came from one sample that was sequenced in a study of blood T cell repertoires in COVID-19. Sequencing was performed with immunoSEQ multiplex PCR; in TCRdb, only in-frame clones are kept and a portion is missing. The table lists 120,000 or so clones, over 75% of them singletons. The specimen sequenced was peripheral blood. These receptors were collected from a man between 45 and 60 years old with acute or convalescent COVID-19.

Only one count was recorded for this clone. The genes are TRBV5-1 and TRBJ2-1; possible D gene TRBD1, 5 bases. The germline V and J ends were trimmed by 4 bases and 4 bases, with 9 bases remaining between them. This CDR3 region has 13 residues. The germline CDR1 and CDR2 sequences are SGHRS and YFSETQ. The CDR3 DNA is TGCGCCAGCAGCACAACAGGATACAATGAGCAGTTCTTC. Its translation is CASSTTGYNEQFF.

The V and J genes are TRBV7-2 and TRBJ2-7; weak D call: TRBD1 (5 bases). Germline CDR1 SGHTA, CDR2 FQGNSA. V gave up 2 bases and J gave up 3 bases, with 11 bases separating them. This CDR3 region has 14 residues. In DNA form, the CDR3 reads TGTGCCAGCAGCTTAAGTGGGCAGGGCTACGAGCAGTACTTC. This codes for CASSLSGQGYEQYF.

This chain joins TRBV2 and TRBJ2-7; the match to TRBD2 covers 10 bases. V dropped 7 bases and J dropped 2; count of bases not matched to a gene: 2. Germline V gene data show CDR1 as SNHLY and CDR2 as FYNNEI. The CDR3 runs to 13 residues. CDR3 in DNA: TGTGCCAGCAAGCTAGCGGGGGCCTACGAGCAGTACTTC. It translates to CASKLAGAYEQYF.

About this clone: At one of its ends the junction is not consistent with the germline gene, which may arise from a read error. The V and J genes are TRBV2 and TRBJ2-7; no clear D gene. Germline loops: CDR1 SNHLY, CDR2 FYNNEI. The CDR3 sequence is 11 residues long. The CDR3 here is CASSERTTVNF. As DNA, the CDR3 is TGTGCCAGCAGTGAGAGAACTACCGTGAACTTC.

V usage is TRBV7-8 and J usage is TRBJ1-1; D is possibly TRBD1 (5 bases). The CDR3 contains 14 residues. Germline CDR1 reads SGHVS; CDR2 reads FQNEAQ. Trimming took off 7 bases at V and 1 base at J, with 13 bases between the two ends. CDR3 sequence (DNA): TGTGCCAGCACCCCGGGACTTCCGAACACTGAAGCTTTCTTT. This translates into CASTPGLPNTEAFF.

The chain uses TRBV7-9 and TRBJ1-3, with D maybe TRBD1 (6 bases). CDR1 is SEHNR, CDR2 FQNEAQ, per germline (reference sequence). With 0 bases removed from V and 0 bases from J, the gap between germline ends came to 15 bases. The CDR3 has 18 residues. CDR3 coding DNA: TGTGCCAGCAGCTTAGCGCTACAGGGTGCCTTCTCTGGAAACACCATATATTTT. This encodes CASSLALQGAFSGNTIYF.

The V gene is TRBV11-2, the J gene TRBJ2-1; 10 bases match TRBD2. The V segment lost 7 bases and the J segment 9 bases; nucleotides outside the gene matches: 12. Germline values: CDR1 SGHAT, CDR2 FQNNGV. This CDR3 spans 15 amino acids. CDR3 DNA sequence: TGTGCCAGCACCCCGGGGAGCGGGAGGGCGAGTGAGCAGTTCTTC. Protein product: CASTPGSGRASEQFF.

The chain is built from TRBV19 and TRBJ1-5; D remains ambiguous. V was cut by 9 bases and J by 0 bases, with 12 bases left in between. In germline, CDR1 is LNHDA, CDR2 SQIVND (reference sequence). The CDR3 covers 14 residues. The CDR3 coding sequence is TGTGCCAGCGCGGGGTTGAGTAGCAATCAGCCCCAGCATTTT. As protein: CASAGLSSNQPQHF. Full variable domain (remainder filled in from reference TRBV19 and TRBJ1-5): DGGITQSPKYLFRKEGQNVTLSCEQNLNHDAMYWYRQDPGQGLRLIYYSQIVNDFQKGDIAEGYSVSREKKESFPLTVTSAQKNPTAFYLCASAGLSSNQPQHFGDGTRLSIL.

V gene TRBV6-6 combines with J gene TRBJ2-5; TRBD1 is a possible D gene (5 bases). This CDR3 has 13 amino acids. Germline V lookup: CDR1 MNHNY, CDR2 SVGAGI (reference sequence). V lost 2 bases and J 10 bases, leaving 14 bases between the germline ends. CDR3 residues: CASSYHLSQGQYF. In DNA form, the CDR3 reads TGTGCCAGCAGTTACCACCTCAGCCAGGGCCAGTACTTC.

The chain combines TRBV11-2 with TRBJ1-1; D not resolved. The CDR3 covers 13 residues. Germline V gene data show CDR1 as SGHAT and CDR2 as FQNNGV. Trimming cost V 5 bases and J 3 bases, with 10 bases left between them. Written as DNA, the CDR3 is TGTGCCAGCAGCCAACTCCTATACACTGAAGCTTTCTTT. It yields the protein CASSQLLYTEAFF.

The chain is built from TRBV5-1 and TRBJ2-1, with 13 positions matching TRBD2. This CDR3 is built from 15 residues. Germline V CDR1 and CDR2: SGHRS, YFSETQ. The trim removed 7 bases at V and 7 bases at J, leaving 8 bases unmatched. CDR3 sequence (DNA): TGCGCCAGCCAAATACTAGCGGGAGGGTCGAATGAGCAGTTCTTC. Translation gives CASQILAGGSNEQFF.

CDR3 DNA sequence: TGCGCCAGCAGCTTTCGGGGGGCGAGTAATTCACCCCTCCACTTT. Amino acids: CASSFRGASNSPLHF. J is TRBJ1-6 and V is TRBV5-1, with D tentatively TRBD1 (6 bases). This CDR3 contains 15 residues. Germline CDR1 is SGHRS and CDR2 is YFSETQ. V lost 2 bases and J 6 bases, leaving 12 bases between the germline ends.

This chain links TRBV23-1 with TRBJ2-7; possibly TRBD1 for D (6 bases). TRBV23-1 counts as an open reading frame of uncertain function. The CDR3 has 17 residues. Trimming left V 0 bases short and J 1 base short, with 16 bases between. CDR3 amino acids: CASSQSRQGPISYEQYF. CDR3 nucleotide sequence: TGCGCCAGCAGTCAATCTCGGCAGGGGCCAATTTCCTACGAGCAGTACTTC.

This sequence joins TRBV10-3 and TRBJ1-4; the match to TRBD1 covers 8 bases. Trimming cost V 6 bases and J 4 bases; bases outside gene matches: 4. In germline, CDR1 is ENHRY, CDR2 SYGVKD. The length of the CDR3 is 14 residues. The CDR3 protein is CAIRPTGDNEKLFF. The CDR3 bases are TGTGCCATCAGGCCGACAGGGGATAATGAAAAACTGTTTTTT.

V and J are TRBV9 and TRBJ1-4; D remains unclear. This CDR3 has 15 amino acids. The V and J ends lost 4 bases and 0 bases respectively, with 10 bases between them. CDR1 and CDR2 (germline): SGDLS, YYNGEE. In DNA form, the CDR3 reads TGTGCCAGCAGCCCGTACAGTGCAACTAATGAAAAACTGTTTTTT. Its translation is CASSPYSATNEKLFF.

The chain links TRBV6-1 to TRBJ2-7; D is unclear. Trimming stripped 2 bases from V and 7 bases from J, with 15 bases between. Germline V lookup: CDR1 MNHNS, CDR2 SASEGT. There are 14 residues in the CDR3. The CDR3 protein is CASSEPNWSEEQYF. CDR3 in DNA: TGTGCCAGCAGTGAACCTAACTGGTCCGAGGAGCAGTACTTC.

The gene calls are TRBV30 and TRBJ2-7, with TRBD1 as a possible D gene (7 bases). The CDR3 contains 12 residues. Germline V CDR1 and CDR2: GTSNPN, SVGIG (reference sequence). The CDR3 DNA is TGTGCGACTTCAGGGGGGTTCTCCGAGCAGTACTTC. Translating it yields CATSGGFSEQYF.

The genes are TRBV7-8 and TRBJ2-7, with a tentative D call TRBD2 (5 bases). The CDR3 length is 16 residues. V was shortened by 7 bases and J by 6 bases, with 25 bases between the two germline ends. Per germline, CDR1 SGHVS and CDR2 FQNEAQ. Here the CDR3 DNA reads TGTGCCAGCACCCGGATGCCCGCGGGTGGGAGCTCCGAGCAGTACTTC. Protein: CASTRMPAGGSSEQYF.

The chain carries TRBV29-1 and TRBJ1-5; maybe TRBD1 (5 bases). Trimming removed 7 bases from V and 7 bases from J, with 17 bases in between. The CDR3 consists of 13 residues. Looked up from germline, CDR1 is SQVTM and CDR2 is ANQGSEA. The CDR3 coding sequence is TGCAGCGCTTTGACAGTCCCCGGCCAGCCCCAGCATTTT. Encoded protein: CSALTVPGQPQHF.

The chain has TRBV5-1 and TRBJ2-1; the match to TRBD2 covers 11 bases. The CDR3 runs to 16 residues. CDR1 SGHRS and CDR2 YFSETQ come from the germline V gene. With V trimmed by 4 bases and J by 6 bases, 9 bases remained unmatched. Here the CDR3 reads CASSPGYSGRANEQFF. CDR3 sequence (DNA): TGCGCCAGCAGCCCCGGATATAGCGGGAGGGCCAATGAGCAGTTCTTC.

This sequence joins TRBV5-1 and TRBJ2-5; 9 positions agree with TRBD1. The CDR3 is 14 residues long. Per the germline V gene, CDR1 is SGHRS and CDR2 is YFSETQ. Trimming took 3 bases from V and 3 from J; bases not matched to a gene: 3. The CDR3 here is CASSSGQGEETQYF. The CDR3 nucleotides are TGCGCCAGCAGCTCGGGACAGGGAGAAGAGACCCAGTACTTC.

The chain links TRBV24-1 to TRBJ1-5; the D gene is possibly TRBD1 (5 bases). This CDR3 has 16 amino acids. The germline V gene encodes CDR1 KGHDR and CDR2 SFDVKD. Trimming left V 3 bases short and J 2 bases short, with 13 bases between. CDR3 protein: CATSDLRGGRNQPQHF. CDR3 sequence (DNA): TGTGCCACCAGTGATCTTCGGGGGGGTCGCAATCAGCCCCAGCATTTT.

This chain joins TRBV27 and TRBJ2-7; D gene uncertain. Trimming cost V 5 bases and J 2 bases, with 16 bases left between them. The CDR3 covers 15 residues. CDR1 and CDR2 (germline): MNHEY, SMNVEV (reference sequence). The CDR3 here is CASSARPIETYEQYF. The CDR3 bases are TGTGCCAGCAGTGCCAGGCCTATAGAAACCTACGAGCAGTACTTC.

The count of this clone is one. The chain employs TRBV7-2 and TRBJ1-6, with D unresolved. This CDR3 has 15 amino acids. Trimming took off 4 bases at V and 10 bases at J, with 17 bases between the two ends. Germline-derived CDR1 and CDR2 are SGHTA and FQGNSA. The CDR3 bases are TGTGCCAGCAGCTGGGAGGGCTCCCTCACCTCACCCCTCCACTTT. This translates into CASSWEGSLTSPLHF.

The chain employs TRBV5-1 and TRBJ2-7; D is unresolved. Germline values: CDR1 SGHRS, CDR2 YFSETQ. This CDR3 is 14 amino acids long. Trimming took off 3 bases at V and 3 bases at J, with 13 bases between the two ends. The CDR3 region has the DNA TGCGCCAGCAGCTCTGAACCTTTACACTACGAGCAGTACTTC. As protein: CASSSEPLHYEQYF.

The chain is built from TRBV24-1 and TRBJ2-1; D may be TRBD2 (6 bases). Germline values: CDR1 KGHDR, CDR2 SFDVKD. The CDR3 contains 16 residues. Trimming took 4 bases from V and 5 from J, leaving 17 bases between them. This chain's CDR3 is CATSDPSRRGDNEQFF. The CDR3, as DNA: TGTGCCACCAGTGACCCCAGCCGGAGGGGCGACAATGAGCAGTTCTTC.

This chain joins TRBV7-6 and TRBJ2-7; TRBD2 matches 9 bases. The CDR3 covers 15 residues. V lost 1 base, J lost 4 bases, and 5 bases stayed unmatched. From germline, CDR1 is SGHVS and CDR2 FNYEAQ. CDR3 nucleotide sequence: TGTGCCAGCAGCTTAGGGTTAGCGGGGGTTTACGAGCAGTACTTC. Protein: CASSLGLAGVYEQYF.

The V and J genes are TRBV2 and TRBJ2-5; TRBD2 agrees at 16 bases. The CDR3 loop spans 21 amino acids. Looked up from germline, CDR1 is SNHLY and CDR2 is FYNNEI. Trimming cost V 6 bases and J 4 bases; bases outside gene matches: 20. The CDR3 region is CASSAGVGNEGTSGRGETQYF. Here the CDR3 DNA reads TGTGCCAGCAGCGCCGGAGTAGGGAATGAAGGGACTAGCGGGAGGGGAGAGACCCAGTACTTC. Filled out from reference TRBV2 and TRBJ2-5, the complete variable domain reads EPEVTQTPSHQVTQMGQEVILRCVPISNHLYFYWYRQILGQKVEFLVSFYNNEISEKSEIFDDQFSVERPDGSNFTLKIRSTKLEDSAMYFCASSAGVGNEGTSGRGETQYFGPGTRLLVL.

This chain uses TRBV5-1 with TRBJ2-7; D possibly corresponds to TRBD1 (5 bases). The length of the CDR3 is 12 residues. CDR1 is SGHRS and CDR2 is YFSETQ in the germline V gene. Deletions cut 1 base from V and 3 bases from J, with 5 bases between. The CDR3 sequence is CASSLTGYEQYF. The CDR3 coding sequence is TGCGCCAGCAGCTTGACAGGCTACGAGCAGTACTTC.

This clone was observed a single time. The J gene is TRBJ1-1, the V gene TRBV29-1, with 8 nucleotides matching TRBD1. This CDR3 contains 11 residues. V dropped 3 bases and J dropped 10; count of bases not matched to a gene: 4. CDR1 and CDR2 from the germline V gene are SQVTM and ANQGSEA. The CDR3 nucleotides read TGCAGCGTTGACAGGGGGCGGGGAGCTTTCTTT. It yields the protein CSVDRGRGAFF.

This clone was detected only once. The rearrangement links TRBV7-2 to TRBJ2-3; no firm D call. Germline lookup yields CDR1 SGHTA and CDR2 FQGNSA. V was pared by 4 bases and J by 0 bases, with 14 bases between. The CDR3 loop spans 16 amino acids. The CDR3 reads CASSYAQAPSTDTQYF. The CDR3 DNA follows: TGTGCCAGCAGCTACGCGCAGGCTCCTAGCACAGATACGCAGTATTTT.